These 4 T cell receptor beta chains originate from one sample sequenced in a study of liver allograft versus peripheral blood T cells. Looking at the study overall: Transplanted-liver T cell receptor repertoires were compared with recipients' peripheral blood repertoires.

TCRdb analysed the reads with MiXCR anew, one entry per CDR3 protein. The sample has approximately 12,000 distinct CDR3 sequences, roughly 23% seen once; the top ten hold roughly 1.4%. The source is a human patient who had a liver transplant. Some T cells may have come from the graft donor.

J is TRBJ2-7 and V is TRBV5-4; 14 bases line up with TRBD2. This CDR3 has 16 residues. After removal of 3 bases from V and 5 bases from J, the junction contained 7 bases not matched to a gene. Germline V gene data show CDR1 as SGHNT and CDR2 as YYREEE (reference sequence). CDR3 sequence (DNA): TGTGCCAGCAGCTGGGGACTAGCGGGAGTATTCGACGAGCAGTACTTC. As protein: CASSWGLAGVFDEQYF.

This clonotype rates as medium-sized (0.01 to 0.1%). This chain joins TRBV15 and TRBJ1-2; D not certain. The V end was cut by 1 base, the J end by 2 bases, with 8 bases between. The CDR3 has 14 amino acids. Germline loops: CDR1 LNHNV, CDR2 YYDKDF (reference sequence). The CDR3 sequence is CATSRAFPNYGYTF. In DNA, the CDR3 is TGTGCCACCAGCAGAGCTTTCCCCAACTATGGCTACACCTTC.

This chain joins TRBV5-5 and TRBJ2-7, with 10 bases matching TRBD2. V dropped 4 bases and J dropped 0; count of bases not matched to a gene: 4. This CDR3 has 15 amino acids. Germline CDR1 and CDR2: SGHKS and YYEKEE (reference sequence). CDR3 protein: CASSARLAGSYEQYF. CDR3 nucleotide sequence: TGTGCCAGCAGCGCGAGACTAGCGGGCTCCTACGAGCAGTACTTC.

This clonotype is classed as medium-sized. The chain couples TRBV6-6 to TRBJ1-2, with 7 nucleotides matching TRBD1. This CDR3 is built from 15 residues. V was clipped by 5 bases and J by 4 bases; unmatched bases: 10. Looked up from germline, CDR1 is MNHNY and CDR2 is SVGAGI (reference sequence). The CDR3 reads CASSDRDLLFYGYTF. The CDR3 DNA sequence: TGTGCCAGCAGTGACAGGGATTTACTTTTCTATGGCTACACCTTC.